The rows below give T cell receptor beta chains drawn from one sample of a study of radiotherapy plus CTLA-4 blockade in lung cancer. Assay used: immunoSEQ multiplex PCR; TCRdb lists only in-frame clones, some missing. The sample carries about 99,000 clones, around 88% recorded once. Sequenced material: peripheral blood, taken from a patient treated with radiotherapy plus ipilimumab. Receptors originate from a human donor with non-small cell lung cancer that progressed on radiotherapy plus ipilimumab. Both conserved end residues are part of each CDR3. D genes are given only for firm matches. Size tells how often a clone was seen (once, few, many) or the class of an expanded clone, and some rows leave it out.

d_call cdr3_length j_call v_call clone_size cdr3_nt cdr3_aa
TRBD1 15 TRBJ2-2 TRBV5-1 . TGCGCCAGCAGCCGAGGGACAGGTAACACCGGGGAGCTGTTTTTT CASSRGTGNTGELFF
. 13 TRBJ1-1 TRBV27 . TGTGCCAGCAGTTTAAGGGGGAGTACTGAAGCTTTCTTT CASSLRGSTEAFF
. 17 TRBJ2-7 TRBV5-6 . TGTGCCAGCAGCTTTCGAGGCCCTAGCCCGGGGGGCAACGAGCAGTACTTC CASSFRGPSPGGNEQYF
. 13 TRBJ2-1 TRBV7-2 once TGTGCCAGCAGCTGGCGGCCAGCAAATGAGCAGTTCTTC CASSWRPANEQFF
TRBD1 12 TRBJ2-2 TRBV10-3 . TGTGCCATCAGTGAGCCCGGACAGGGACCGTTTTTT CAISEPGQGPFF
. 12 TRBJ2-3 TRBV29-1 once TGCAGCGCTAGAGGGGGCACAGATACGCAGTATTTT CSARGGTDTQYF
TRBD1 16 TRBJ2-5 TRBV5-1 . TGCGCCAGCAGCTTGTGGACAGGGATTAACCAAGAGACCCAGTACTTC CASSLWTGINQETQYF
TRBD2 18 TRBJ2-1 TRBV27 . TGTGCCAGCAGTTTTAGGGGACTAGCGGGATGGGAGAGGGGTGAGCAGTTCTTC CASSFRGLAGWERGEQFF
. 12 TRBJ2-1 TRBV18 . TGTGCCAGCTCACTCTTGGAGAATGAGCAGTTCTTC CASSLLENEQFF
TRBD1 14 TRBJ2-1 TRBV28 . TGTGCCAGCAGTTTACAGGGGGCTCAAAATGAGCAGTTCTTC CASSLQGAQNEQFF
TRBD2 14 TRBJ2-2 TRBV6-5 . TGTGCCAGCCGGGCTAGCGGGAGCACCGGGGAGCTGTTTTTT CASRASGSTGELFF
. 17 TRBJ2-7 TRBV11-3 . TGTGCCAGCAGCTACCCCCTTTGGGGGAGCGGGCCAGGCGAGCAGTACTTC CASSYPLWGSGPGEQYF